This TCR beta chain derives from a study of blood T cell repertoires in COVID-19. On the study more broadly: Collection of acute and convalescent COVID-19 samples took place in the United States, Italy and Spain.

Trimming took 7 bases from V and 1 from J; bases not matched to a gene: 3. Per germline, CDR1 SEHNR and CDR2 FQNEAQ (reference sequence). The CDR3 covers 15 residues. This clone occurred once. Generated by immunoSEQ multiplex PCR, the TCRdb table keeps only in-frame clones and is missing some. Here the sample spans approximately 150,000 clones, around 83% being singletons. The V gene is TRBV7-9, the J gene TRBJ2-6; TRBD2 matches at 8 bases. The sequence came from a man aged 35 to 55 with acute or convalescent COVID-19. Input material: peripheral blood. The CDR3 DNA is TGTGCCAGCACCCTAGCGGGTTCTGGGGCCAACGTCCTGACTTTC. Its translation is CASTLAGSGANVLTF.